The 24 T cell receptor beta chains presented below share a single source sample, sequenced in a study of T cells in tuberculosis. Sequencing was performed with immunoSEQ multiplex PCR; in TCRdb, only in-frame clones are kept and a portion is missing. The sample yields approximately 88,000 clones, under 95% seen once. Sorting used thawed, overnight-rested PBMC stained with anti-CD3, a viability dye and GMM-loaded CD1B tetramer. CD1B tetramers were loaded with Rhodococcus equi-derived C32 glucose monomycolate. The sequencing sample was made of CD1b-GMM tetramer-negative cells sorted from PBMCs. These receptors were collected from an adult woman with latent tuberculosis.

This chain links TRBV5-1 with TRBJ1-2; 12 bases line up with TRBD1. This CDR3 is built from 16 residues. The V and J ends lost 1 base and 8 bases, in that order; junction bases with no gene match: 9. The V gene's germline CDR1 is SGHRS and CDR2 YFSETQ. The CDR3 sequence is CASSLTPGQGAWGYTF. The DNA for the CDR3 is TGCGCCAGCAGCTTGACCCCGGGACAGGGGGCGTGGGGCTACACCTTC. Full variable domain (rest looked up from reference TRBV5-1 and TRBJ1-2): KAGVTQTPRYLIKTRGQQVTLSCSPISGHRSVSWYQQTPGQGLQFLFEYFSETQRNKGNFPGRFSGRQFSNSRSEMNVSTLELGDSALYLCASSLTPGQGAWGYTFGSGTRLTVV.

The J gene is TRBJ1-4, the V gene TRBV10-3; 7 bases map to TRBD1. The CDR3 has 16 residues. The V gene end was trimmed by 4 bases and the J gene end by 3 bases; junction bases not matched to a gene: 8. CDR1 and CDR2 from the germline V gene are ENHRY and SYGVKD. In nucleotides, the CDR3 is TGTGCCATCAGTGCCGAGACAGGGCGGGCTAATGAAAAACTGTTTTTT. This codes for CAISAETGRANEKLFF.

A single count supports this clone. CDR3 DNA sequence: TGTGCCAGCAGCTTACGAGGGATTGGTTATGGCTACACCTTC. Translation gives CASSLRGIGYGYTF. This chain joins TRBV7-8 and TRBJ1-2; no clear D gene. The V gene lost 2 bases and the J gene lost 5 bases, with 12 bases spanning the gap. The germline V gene encodes CDR1 SGHVS and CDR2 FQNEAQ. The CDR3 runs 14 residues.

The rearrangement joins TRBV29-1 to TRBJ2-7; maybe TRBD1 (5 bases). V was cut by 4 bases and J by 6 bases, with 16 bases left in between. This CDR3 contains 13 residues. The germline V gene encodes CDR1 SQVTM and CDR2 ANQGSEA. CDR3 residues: CSVGGRAVTEQYF. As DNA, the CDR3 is TGCAGCGTTGGGGGCAGGGCGGTCACCGAGCAGTACTTC.

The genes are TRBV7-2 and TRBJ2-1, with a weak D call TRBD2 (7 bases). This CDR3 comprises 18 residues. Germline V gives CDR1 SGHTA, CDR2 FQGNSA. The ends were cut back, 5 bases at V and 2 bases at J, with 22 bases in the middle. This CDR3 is CASSPRGAGGRPYNEQFF. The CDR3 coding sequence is TGTGCCAGCAGCCCAAGGGGGGCCGGGGGGCGGCCCTACAATGAGCAGTTCTTC.

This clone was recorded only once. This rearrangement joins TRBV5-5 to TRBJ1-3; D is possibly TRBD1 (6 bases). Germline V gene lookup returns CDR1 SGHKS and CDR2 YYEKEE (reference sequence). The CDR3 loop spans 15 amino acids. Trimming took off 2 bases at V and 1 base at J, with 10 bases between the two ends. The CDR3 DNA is TGTGCCAGCAGCTTCGGGACATCTTCTGGAAACACCATATATTTT. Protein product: CASSFGTSSGNTIYF.

CDR3 sequence: CASTIAGGNTGELFF. CDR3 nucleotides: TGTGCCAGCACCATAGCGGGGGGGAACACCGGGGAGCTGTTTTTT. The rearrangement links TRBV28 to TRBJ2-2, with 10 bases fitting TRBD2. Germline CDR1 and CDR2: MDHEN and SYDVKM. Trimming cost V 7 bases and J 1 base; bases outside gene matches: 3. The CDR3 consists of 15 residues.

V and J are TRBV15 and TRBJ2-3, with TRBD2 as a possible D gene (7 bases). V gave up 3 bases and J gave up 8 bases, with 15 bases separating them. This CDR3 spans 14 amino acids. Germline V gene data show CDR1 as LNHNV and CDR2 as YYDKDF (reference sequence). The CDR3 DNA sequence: TGTGCCACCAGCAGGGATACAGGGAGGGGTACGCAGTATTTT. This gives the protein CATSRDTGRGTQYF.

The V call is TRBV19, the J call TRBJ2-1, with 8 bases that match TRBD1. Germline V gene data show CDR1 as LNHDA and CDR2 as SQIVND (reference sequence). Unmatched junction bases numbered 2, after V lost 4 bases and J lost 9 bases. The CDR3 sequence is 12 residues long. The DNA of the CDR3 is TGTGCCAGTAGTACCGACAGGGGTGAGCAGTTCTTC. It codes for CASSTDRGEQFF. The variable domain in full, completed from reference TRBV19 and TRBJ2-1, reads DGGITQSPKYLFRKEGQNVTLSCEQNLNHDAMYWYRQDPGQGLRLIYYSQIVNDFQKGDIAEGYSVSREKKESFPLTVTSAQKNPTAFYLCASSTDRGEQFFGPGTRLTVL.

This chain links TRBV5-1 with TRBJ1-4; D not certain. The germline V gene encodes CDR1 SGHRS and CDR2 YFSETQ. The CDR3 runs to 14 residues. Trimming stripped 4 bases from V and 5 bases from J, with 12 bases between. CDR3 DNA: TGCGCCAGCAGCCAGCGTGGTCCGAATGAAAAACTGTTTTTT. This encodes CASSQRGPNEKLFF.

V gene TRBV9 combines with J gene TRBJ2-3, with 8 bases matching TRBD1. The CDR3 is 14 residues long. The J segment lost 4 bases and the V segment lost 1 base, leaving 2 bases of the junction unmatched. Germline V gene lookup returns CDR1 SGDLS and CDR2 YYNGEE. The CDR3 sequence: CASSVSQGADTQYF. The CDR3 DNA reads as TGTGCCAGCAGCGTATCACAGGGGGCAGATACGCAGTATTTT. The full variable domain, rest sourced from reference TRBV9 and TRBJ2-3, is DSGVTQTPKHLITATGQRVTLRCSPRSGDLSVYWYQQSLDQGLQFLIQYYNGEERAKGNILERFSAQQFPDLHSELNLSSLELGDSALYFCASSVSQGADTQYFGPGTRLTVL.

The CDR3 sequence: CASRGREWNTEAFF. The CDR3 bases are TGTGCCAGCAGGGGGAGGGAGTGGAACACTGAAGCTTTCTTT. This chain joins TRBV9 and TRBJ1-1; D is ambiguous. V dropped 5 bases and J dropped 1 base, with 12 bases sitting between them. This CDR3 is built from 14 residues. Germline V gene data show CDR1 as SGDLS and CDR2 as YYNGEE. Based on the CDR3 plus reference TRBV9 and TRBJ1-1, the full variable domain is DSGVTQTPKHLITATGQRVTLRCSPRSGDLSVYWYQQSLDQGLQFLIQYYNGEERAKGNILERFSAQQFPDLHSELNLSSLELGDSALYFCASRGREWNTEAFFGQGTRLTVV.

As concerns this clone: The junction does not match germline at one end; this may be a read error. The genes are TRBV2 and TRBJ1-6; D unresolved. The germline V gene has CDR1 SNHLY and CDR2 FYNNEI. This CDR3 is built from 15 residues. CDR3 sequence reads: CAGRQETSYNSPLHF. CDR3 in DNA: TGTGCCGGCAGGCAGGAAACATCCTATAATTCACCCCTCCACTTT.

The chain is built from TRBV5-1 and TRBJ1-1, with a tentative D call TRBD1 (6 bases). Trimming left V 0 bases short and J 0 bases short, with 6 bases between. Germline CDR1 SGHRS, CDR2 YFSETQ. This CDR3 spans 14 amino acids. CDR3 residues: CASSLGTVNTEAFF. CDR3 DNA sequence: TGCGCCAGCAGCTTGGGGACAGTGAACACTGAAGCTTTCTTT.

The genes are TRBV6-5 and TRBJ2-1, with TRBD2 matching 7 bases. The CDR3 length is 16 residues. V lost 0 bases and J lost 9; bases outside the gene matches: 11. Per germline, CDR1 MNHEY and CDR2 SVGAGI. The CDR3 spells CASSYSVGTGGGEQFF. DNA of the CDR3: TGTGCCAGCAGTTACTCGGTCGGCACCGGCGGGGGTGAGCAGTTCTTC.

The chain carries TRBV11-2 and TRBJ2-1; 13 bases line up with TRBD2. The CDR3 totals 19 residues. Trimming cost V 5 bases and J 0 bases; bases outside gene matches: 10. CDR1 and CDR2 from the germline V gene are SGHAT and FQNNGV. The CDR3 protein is CASSTTTSGGYSSYNEQFF. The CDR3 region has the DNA TGTGCCAGCAGCACAACGACTAGCGGGGGGTATAGCTCCTACAATGAGCAGTTCTTC.

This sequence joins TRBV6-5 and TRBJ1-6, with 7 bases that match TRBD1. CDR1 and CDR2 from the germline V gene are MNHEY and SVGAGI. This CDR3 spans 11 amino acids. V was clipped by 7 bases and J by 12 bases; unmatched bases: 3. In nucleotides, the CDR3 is TGTGCCAGCAAACGACAGGGACCCCTCCACTTT. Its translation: CASKRQGPLHF.

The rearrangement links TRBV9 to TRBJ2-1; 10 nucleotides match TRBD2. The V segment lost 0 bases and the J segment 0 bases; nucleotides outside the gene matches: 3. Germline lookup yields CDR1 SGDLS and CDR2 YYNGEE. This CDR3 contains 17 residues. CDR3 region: CASSVGAGGPSYNEQFF. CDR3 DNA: TGTGCCAGCAGCGTAGGAGCGGGGGGGCCCTCCTACAATGAGCAGTTCTTC.

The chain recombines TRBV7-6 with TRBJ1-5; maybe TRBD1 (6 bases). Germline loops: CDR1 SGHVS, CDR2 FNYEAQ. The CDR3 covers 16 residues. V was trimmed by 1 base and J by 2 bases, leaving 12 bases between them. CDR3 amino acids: CASSLGPGEGNQPQHF. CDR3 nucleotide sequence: TGTGCCAGCAGCTTAGGTCCAGGGGAAGGCAATCAGCCCCAGCATTTT.

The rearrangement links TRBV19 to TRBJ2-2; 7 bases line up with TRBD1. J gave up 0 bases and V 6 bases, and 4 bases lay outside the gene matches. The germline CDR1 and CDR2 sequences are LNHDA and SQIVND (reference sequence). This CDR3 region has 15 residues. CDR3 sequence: CASSSGQSNTGELFF. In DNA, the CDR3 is TGTGCCAGTAGCTCGGGACAGTCGAACACCGGGGAGCTGTTTTTT.

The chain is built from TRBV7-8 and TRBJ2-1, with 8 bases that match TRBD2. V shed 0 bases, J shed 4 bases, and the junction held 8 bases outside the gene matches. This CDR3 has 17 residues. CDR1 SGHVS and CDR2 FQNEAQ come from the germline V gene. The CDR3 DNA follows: TGTGCCAGCAGCTTAGCGTTGAGCGGGGGAGGATACAATGAGCAGTTCTTC. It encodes CASSLALSGGGYNEQFF.

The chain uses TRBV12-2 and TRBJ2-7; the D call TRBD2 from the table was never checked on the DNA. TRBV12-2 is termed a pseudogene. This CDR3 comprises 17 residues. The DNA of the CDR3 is TGTGCAAGTCGCCCACCTCGTCCGGGTCCCGAGAAATCCGAGCAGTACGTC. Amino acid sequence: CASRPPRPGPEKSEQYV.

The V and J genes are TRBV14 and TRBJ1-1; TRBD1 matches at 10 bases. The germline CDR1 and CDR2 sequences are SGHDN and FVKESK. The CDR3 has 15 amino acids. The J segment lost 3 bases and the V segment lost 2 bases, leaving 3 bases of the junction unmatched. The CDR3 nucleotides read TGTGCCAGCAGCCAAACCGGGACAGGGGACACTGAAGCTTTCTTT. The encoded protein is CASSQTGTGDTEAFF.

In DNA form, the CDR3 reads TGCGCCAGCAGCCAAGGCGTCGGGGGGGCAGCAGATACGCAGTATTTT. It is translated as CASSQGVGGAADTQYF. The rearrangement links TRBV4-3 to TRBJ2-3, with 8 bases aligning to TRBD2. CDR3 length equals 16 residues. V trimming: 1 base; J trimming: 4 bases; junction bases outside the gene matches: 7. Germline V gene sequence: CDR1 LGHNA, CDR2 YSLEER.